The 6 T cell receptor beta chains presented below share a single source sample, sequenced in a study of early T cells in non-severe SARS-CoV-2 infection. TCRdb re-called the 5' RACE reads with MiXCR, one entry per CDR3 protein. Here the sample spans 64,000 or so distinct CDR3 sequences, around 13% being singletons. Sequenced sample: whole blood. The source is an adult who was a healthcare worker with PCR-confirmed SARS-CoV-2 infection or an uninfected control (not recorded which).

The gene calls are TRBV6-5 and TRBJ2-2, with D perhaps matching TRBD1 (6 bases). Germline values: CDR1 MNHEY, CDR2 SVGAGI. Trimming took off 2 bases at V and 0 bases at J, with 13 bases between the two ends. The CDR3 spans 17 residues. CDR3 coding DNA: TGTGCCAGCAGTTACCCTCGGGACAAGCCGAACACCGGGGAGCTGTTTTTT. Protein: CASSYPRDKPNTGELFF.

The V gene is TRBV4-2, the J gene TRBJ2-4; tentatively, D is TRBD2 (6 bases). The CDR3 has 15 residues. V dropped 2 bases and J dropped 7 bases, with 15 bases sitting between them. The germline gives CDR1 LGHNA, CDR2 YNFKEQ. The CDR3 here is CASSQLGDLTNIQYF. The CDR3 DNA is TGTGCCAGCAGCCAATTGGGGGACTTAACGAACATTCAGTACTTC.

In its sample, this clonotype was seen many times. The V gene is TRBV20-1, the J gene TRBJ1-1, with 9 bases aligning to TRBD1. This CDR3 is 16 amino acids long. The V segment lost 0 bases and the J segment 4 bases; nucleotides outside the gene matches: 9. Germline CDR1 and CDR2: DFQATT and SNEGSKA (reference sequence). The CDR3, as DNA: TGCAGTGCTAGAGATTTGGGACAGGGCTCCCTCACTGAAGCTTTCTTT. Protein sequence: CSARDLGQGSLTEAFF.

This clonotype was seen ten or more times. The chain carries TRBV7-6 and TRBJ2-3; D perhaps matches TRBD2 (5 bases). From germline, CDR1 is SGHVS and CDR2 FNYEAQ. Trimming cost V 4 bases and J 5 bases, with 13 bases left between them. The CDR3 runs to 14 residues. The CDR3 DNA reads TGTGCCAGCAGCTCCTACGGCCGGGGAGATACGCAGTATTTT. This translates into CASSSYGRGDTQYF.

This clonotype was found a few times. V gene TRBV7-6 combines with J gene TRBJ1-1; tentative D call: TRBD1 (5 bases). Trimming removed 4 bases from V and 1 base from J, with 10 bases in between. Germline CDR1 is SGHVS and CDR2 is FNYEAQ. The CDR3 consists of 14 residues. The CDR3 loop is CASSSGLSNTEAFF. The CDR3 nucleotides read TGTGCCAGCAGCTCGGGACTCTCGAACACTGAAGCTTTCTTT.

The chain couples TRBV12-3 or TRBV12-4 to TRBJ1-3; 9 bases line up with TRBD1. The CDR3 runs 14 residues. V was pared by 5 bases and J by 7 bases, with 6 bases of the junction left unmatched. The CDR3 DNA reads TGTGCCAGCAGTCCTGGGACAGGGAGGAACACCATATATTTT. This codes for CASSPGTGRNTIYF.